This T cell receptor (beta chain) emerged from a study of early T cells in non-severe SARS-CoV-2 infection. Overall study context: Sequencing was performed on bulk RNA from unsorted whole blood, leaving chains unpaired.

Overall study findings and caveats: VDJdb matching favored anti-spike CD8 responses, missing private and CD4 specificities.

One entry per CDR3 protein results from TCRdb running MiXCR on the 5' RACE reads. The repertoire includes over 50,000 distinct CDR3 sequences, roughly a tenth of them detected once, and 1.5% to 2% sits in the top ten. In this sample, this clonotype turned up many times. The antigen is undetermined. V dropped 1 base and J dropped 5 bases, with 14 bases sitting between them. CDR1 is SGHTA and CDR2 is FQGNSA in the germline V gene. The CDR3 consists of 15 residues. Sequencing input: whole blood. The rearrangement uses TRBV7-2 and TRBJ1-1; D may be TRBD1 (6 bases). This TCR came from an adult who was a healthcare worker with PCR-confirmed SARS-CoV-2 infection or an uninfected control (not recorded which). For the CDR3, the DNA is TGTGCCAGCAGCTTAGTAGTAGGGGGGGTGACTGAAGCTTTCTTT. It encodes CASSLVVGGVTEAFF.